This T cell receptor beta chain emerged from a study of cytomegalovirus exposure and HLA in healthy donors. Findings and limits, study-wide: In a later analysis, the majority of CMV-associated beta chains seemingly showed HLA restriction. Data from an earlier analysis indicated that most TCR beta V segments were productive either about 90% or about 30% of the time. Immune exposure information available was restricted to CMV serostatus.

This clone was seen only a few times. Its antigen is still unknown. Trimming removed 9 bases from V and 3 bases from J; junction bases left unmatched: 5. The CDR3 runs to 14 residues. From germline, CDR1 is MNHNS and CDR2 SASEGT. The PCR employed 60 Vbeta primers together with 13 Jbeta primers. Some clones are missing from TCRdb's copy, which holds only in-frame ones; the method was immunoSEQ multiplex PCR. The sample shows fewer than 200,000 clones, about 65% of them seen only once. The specimen sequenced was PBMCs. The J gene is TRBJ1-6, the V gene TRBV6-1; the match to TRBD1 covers 7 bases. This TCR was sampled from a girl aged 5-17 years in good health and CMV-seronegative. Here the CDR3 reads CASQDRIYNSPLHF. CDR3 sequence (DNA): TGTGCCAGTCAGGACAGGATCTATAATTCACCCCTCCACTTT.